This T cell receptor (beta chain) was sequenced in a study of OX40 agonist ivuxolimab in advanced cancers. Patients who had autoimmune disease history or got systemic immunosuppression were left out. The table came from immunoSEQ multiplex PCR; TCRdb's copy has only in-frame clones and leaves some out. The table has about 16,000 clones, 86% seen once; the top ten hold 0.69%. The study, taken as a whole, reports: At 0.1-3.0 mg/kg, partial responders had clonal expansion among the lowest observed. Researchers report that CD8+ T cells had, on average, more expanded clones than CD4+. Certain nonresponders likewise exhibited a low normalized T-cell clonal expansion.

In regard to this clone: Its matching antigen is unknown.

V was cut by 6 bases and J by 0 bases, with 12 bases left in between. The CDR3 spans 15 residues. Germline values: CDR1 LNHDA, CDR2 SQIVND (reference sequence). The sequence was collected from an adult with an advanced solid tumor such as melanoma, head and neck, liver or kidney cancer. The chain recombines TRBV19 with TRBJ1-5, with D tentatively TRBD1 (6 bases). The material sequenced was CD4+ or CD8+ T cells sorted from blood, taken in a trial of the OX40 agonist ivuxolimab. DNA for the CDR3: TGTGCCAGTAGGGAAAGGGGGGGTAGCAATCAGCCCCAGCATTTT. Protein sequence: CASRERGGSNQPQHF.